This T cell receptor (beta chain) stems from a study of PD-1 blockade in classical Hodgkin lymphoma. Whole-study context: Intravenous infusions of nivolumab 3 mg/kg reached patients every 2 weeks. Whole-study findings and limits: Diminished baseline TCR diversity has been reported in newly diagnosed patients relative to healthy donors. Baseline diversity was lower in partial responders and progressors than complete responders. CD4+ TCR diversity, unlike CD8+, rose significantly by C4D1.

Autologous stem cell transplantation was followed by relapse in every patient, and brentuximab vedotin exposure varied. CD4+ T cells were purified from thawed PBMCs by magnetic negative selection. Some clones are missing from TCRdb's copy, which holds only in-frame ones; the method was immunoSEQ multiplex PCR. The sample contains some 35,000 clones, 90% of which appear only once. A remark on this clone: What it recognizes is unknown.

The origin of this receptor is a human donor with classical Hodgkin lymphoma. Sequenced here: CD4+ T cells from blood, sampled at baseline.

Here the CDR3 reads CASSLSGPKMGFFF. The CDR3 bases are TGTGCCAGCAGTCTTTCCGGACCGAAGATGGGGTTTTTCTTT. This rearrangement joins TRBV28 to TRBJ1-1, with D hard to call. Germline lookup yields CDR1 MDHEN and CDR2 SYDVKM. V shed 5 bases and J shed 13 bases, with 23 bases lying between them. The CDR3 covers 14 residues.